The 15 T cell receptor beta chains in this list originate from one sample, sequenced in a study of shared clonotypes between healthy human individuals. Clones were read by immunoSEQ multiplex PCR, and TCRdb kept only the in-frame ones, dropping some. The data show over 950,000 clones, 70% to 80% seen once. Sequenced input: memory CD4+ T cells from PBMCs. Sample subset: CD45RA-negative fraction. These receptors came from a man in his late teens or twenties in good health. Some clones in this sample may be carry-over from other donors' samples.

This clone was found a few times. The chain joins TRBV5-8 to TRBJ1-5, with TRBD1 as a possible D gene (5 bases). With 7 bases removed from V and 1 base from J, the gap between germline ends came to 15 bases. The CDR3 has 15 amino acids. CDR1 and CDR2 (germline): SGHTS, YDEGEE. CDR3 region: CASGYGGYSNQPQHF. The DNA of the CDR3 is TGTGCCAGCGGTTATGGGGGGTACAGCAATCAGCCCCAGCATTTT. Variable domain in full (rest from reference TRBV5-8 and TRBJ1-5): EAGVTQSPTHLIKTRGQQATLRCSPISGHTSVYWYQQALGLGLQFLLWYDEGEERNRGNFPPRFSGRQFPNYSSELNVNALELEDSALYLCASGYGGYSNQPQHFGDGTRLSIL.

The chain carries TRBV2 and TRBJ1-1; no firm D call. Germline CDR1 and CDR2: SNHLY and FYNNEI. Trimming removed 9 bases at V and 3 bases at J, with 14 bases between. CDR3 size: 13 residues. CDR3: CARDQVIYTEAFF. Written as DNA, the CDR3 is TGTGCCAGGGACCAGGTGATATACACTGAAGCTTTCTTT.

V gene TRBV19 combines with J gene TRBJ2-1, with 11 bases lining up with TRBD1. Germline V gene lookup returns CDR1 LNHDA and CDR2 SQIVND (reference sequence). The CDR3 length is 18 residues. V shed 4 bases and J 7 bases; nucleotides not matched to a gene: 15. In DNA, the CDR3 is TGTGCCAGTAGTAAAAGCGGGACAGGGGGACGGTATGGGAATGAGCAGTTCTTC. This sequence encodes CASSKSGTGGRYGNEQFF.

The chain is built from TRBV19 and TRBJ2-5; 9 bases align to TRBD1. This CDR3 is 15 amino acids long. Germline V gene data show CDR1 as LNHDA and CDR2 as SQIVND (reference sequence). The ends lost 4 bases at V and 5 bases at J; junction bases unmatched: 8. The CDR3: CASSRGTGLGETQYF. The CDR3 bases are TGTGCCAGTAGTAGAGGGACAGGGCTGGGCGAGACCCAGTACTTC.

This CDR3 is CASSPRLRAVYQETQYF. The CDR3 DNA sequence: TGTGCCAGCAGTCCCCGTCTTAGGGCAGTCTACCAAGAGACCCAGTACTTC. The V and J genes are TRBV28 and TRBJ2-5, with unresolved D. The CDR3 consists of 17 residues. Germline assignment: CDR1 MDHEN and CDR2 SYDVKM. V shed 5 bases and J shed 0 bases, with 19 bases lying between them. Using reference TRBV28 and TRBJ2-5 for the parts outside the CDR3, the full variable domain is DVKVTQSSRYLVKRTGEKVFLECVQDMDHENMFWYRQDPGLGLRLIYFSYDVKMKEKGDIPEGYSVSREKKERFSLILESASTNQTSMYLCASSPRLRAVYQETQYFGPGTRLLVL.

The chain combines TRBV7-2 with TRBJ2-4; no firm D call. V was cut by 2 bases and J by 0 bases, with 5 bases left in between. This CDR3 region has 14 residues. Germline CDR1 SGHTA, CDR2 FQGNSA. The CDR3 region has the DNA TGTGCCAGCAGCTTACAAGTAGCCAAAAACATTCAGTACTTC. Protein product: CASSLQVAKNIQYF.

This sequence joins TRBV5-1 and TRBJ2-2; D unclear. The V gene lost 2 bases and the J gene lost 5 bases, with 7 bases spanning the gap. This CDR3 is built from 13 residues. CDR1 is SGHRS, CDR2 YFSETQ, per germline. CDR3: CASSLSETGELFF. The CDR3 nucleotides read TGCGCCAGCAGCTTATCGGAAACCGGGGAGCTGTTTTTT.

The J gene is TRBJ2-2, the V gene TRBV9; 11 nucleotides align to TRBD2. Trimming took 4 bases from V and 1 from J; bases not matched to a gene: 6. In germline, CDR1 is SGDLS, CDR2 YYNGEE. This CDR3 comprises 17 residues. The CDR3 protein is CASSSRGTSGNTGELFF. CDR3 DNA: TGTGCCAGCAGCTCAAGGGGGACTAGCGGGAACACCGGGGAGCTGTTTTTT. The full variable domain, its missing parts supplied by reference TRBV9 and TRBJ2-2, is DSGVTQTPKHLITATGQRVTLRCSPRSGDLSVYWYQQSLDQGLQFLIQYYNGEERAKGNILERFSAQQFPDLHSELNLSSLELGDSALYFCASSSRGTSGNTGELFFGEGSRLTVL.

The chain combines TRBV5-1 with TRBJ2-1, with 11 nucleotides matching TRBD2. Germline CDR1 reads SGHRS; CDR2 reads YFSETQ. The CDR3 is 16 residues long. With 0 bases clipped from V and 8 bases from J, the junction kept 7 bases outside the gene matches. The CDR3 protein is CASSLATSGSIDEQFF. The CDR3 DNA reads as TGCGCCAGCAGCTTGGCCACTAGCGGGAGTATCGATGAGCAGTTCTTC. The whole variable domain, filled in from reference TRBV5-1 and TRBJ2-1, reads KAGVTQTPRYLIKTRGQQVTLSCSPISGHRSVSWYQQTPGQGLQFLFEYFSETQRNKGNFPGRFSGRQFSNSRSEMNVSTLELGDSALYLCASSLATSGSIDEQFFGPGTRLTVL.

The rearrangement uses TRBV7-9 and TRBJ2-3; D gene ambiguous. V was trimmed by 5 bases and J by 6 bases, leaving 12 bases between them. CDR1 is SEHNR and CDR2 is FQNEAQ in the germline V gene (reference sequence). CDR3 size: 13 residues. The CDR3 is CASSRPNLDTQYF. CDR3 DNA: TGTGCCAGCAGCCGCCCCAATCTGGATACGCAGTATTTT. Full variable domain (outside the CDR3, taken from reference TRBV7-9 and TRBJ2-3): DTGVSQNPRHKITKRGQNVTFRCDPISEHNRLYWYRQTLGQGPEFLTYFQNEAQLEKSRLLSDRFSAERPKGSFSTLEIQRTEQGDSAMYLCASSRPNLDTQYFGPGTRLTVL.

A remark on this clone: Other DNA variants within this sample encode the same CDR3. V and J are TRBV27 and TRBJ1-2; the D is unclear. Germline loops: CDR1 MNHEY, CDR2 SMNVEV (reference sequence). V was clipped by 5 bases and J by 2 bases, with 6 bases between them. The CDR3 is made up of 12 amino acids. CDR3 residues: CASSPGNYGYTF. The CDR3 region has the DNA TGTGCCAGCAGTCCCGGAAACTATGGCTACACCTTC.

In DNA form, the CDR3 reads TGCGCCAGCAGCTTTGACAGGCGGAACACTGAAGCTTTCTTT. This codes for CASSFDRRNTEAFF. This chain links TRBV5-1 with TRBJ1-1; TRBD1 is a possible D gene (6 bases). V was cut by 2 bases and J by 1 base, with 9 bases left in between. This CDR3 region has 14 residues. Germline V lookup: CDR1 SGHRS, CDR2 YFSETQ.

To note about this clone: A far larger clone is one nucleotide away, so this likely arose from a read error. As the CDR3 is not closed by the conserved phenylalanine or tryptophan, this likely results from a read error. The same CDR3 is also encoded by other DNA sequences in this sample. The CDR3 reads CAWRDMTEAFL. DNA of the CDR3: TGTGCCTGGAGGGACATGACTGAAGCTTTCCTT. The rearrangement uses TRBV30 and TRBJ1-1; possibly TRBD1 for D (5 bases). The CDR3 is 11 residues long. V lost 3 bases and J 5 bases, leaving 7 bases between the germline ends. Germline V lookup: CDR1 GTSNPN, CDR2 SVGIG (reference sequence).

This clone occurred once. This sequence joins TRBV15 and TRBJ1-3, with unresolved D. The germline CDR1 and CDR2 sequences are LNHNV and YYDKDF (reference sequence). The CDR3 sequence is 16 residues long. Trimming cost V 3 bases and J 0 bases, with 12 bases left between them. The CDR3 sequence: CATSSGNGNSGNTIYF. The DNA of the CDR3 is TGTGCCACCAGCAGTGGCAACGGGAACTCTGGAAACACCATATATTTT.

About this clone itself: Different DNA sequences within this sample yield the same CDR3. V gene TRBV28 combines with J gene TRBJ1-2; D gene unclear. Germline V gene lookup returns CDR1 MDHEN and CDR2 SYDVKM. Trimming took 6 bases from V and 2 from J, leaving 4 bases between them. This CDR3 contains 11 residues. This CDR3 is CASRQNYGYTF. Written as DNA, the CDR3 is TGTGCCAGCAGGCAAAACTATGGCTACACCTTC.